The 30 T cell receptor beta chains reported below all come from one sample, sequenced in a study of T cells expressing NK-cell markers. TCRdb reanalyzed the 5' RACE reads and collapses them to one entry per CDR3 protein, without DNA. The repertoire shows some 460,000 distinct CDR3 sequences; the top ten hold approximately 1.5%. Material: blood T cells: a sorted CD56 or NKG2C T cell subset, CD4+ or CD8+ T cells, or bulk PBMC T cells (not recorded which). The receptors derive from a woman between 50 and 59 years old in good health.

The gene calls are TRBV6-2 or TRBV6-3 and TRBJ2-1. Germline CDR1 MNHEY, CDR2 SVGEGT. CDR3 size: 16 residues. This CDR3 reads CASSYALGGLFDEQFF.

The chain carries TRBV11-2 and TRBJ2-3; TCRdb names TRBD1, which stays unverified in the absence of DNA. Germline V gene sequence: CDR1 SGHAT, CDR2 FQNNGV. The CDR3 runs to 16 residues. The CDR3 reads CASSLDPFRPPDTQYF.

V and J are TRBV4-2 and TRBJ2-1; the TCRdb call, TRBD1, lacks DNA for checking. Germline CDR1 is LGHNA and CDR2 is YNFKEQ. This CDR3 is built from 16 residues. CDR3 loop: CASSQDPRGAYNEQFF.

The chain links TRBV13 to TRBJ2-7; there is no DNA to check the TCRdb D call of TRBD2. Germline V lookup: CDR1 PRHDT, CDR2 FYEKMQ (reference sequence). The CDR3 is made up of 18 amino acids. CDR3 sequence reads: CASSLGLRLAEEPYEQYF.

The chain is built from TRBV5-1 and TRBJ2-1. The CDR3 has 15 amino acids. Germline assignment: CDR1 SGHRS and CDR2 YFSETQ. The CDR3 here is CASSLALERYNEQFF.

This chain joins TRBV2 and TRBJ2-3; TCRdb's D call of TRBD2 is untestable without DNA. This CDR3 spans 14 amino acids. CDR1 SNHLY and CDR2 FYNNEI come from the germline V gene. This CDR3 is CASKGGRPTDTQYF. The whole variable domain, remainder taken from reference TRBV2 and TRBJ2-3, is EPEVTQTPSHQVTQMGQEVILRCVPISNHLYFYWYRQILGQKVEFLVSFYNNEISEKSEIFDDQFSVERPDGSNFTLKIRSTKLEDSAMYFCASKGGRPTDTQYFGPGTRLTVL.

The genes are TRBV6-5 and TRBJ2-3; TCRdb outputs TRBD2, but without DNA this stays unchecked. CDR1 is MNHEY, CDR2 SVGAGI, per germline. There are 18 residues in the CDR3. The CDR3 reads CASTRGASGRAGTDTQYF.

The genes are TRBV20-1 and TRBJ1-5; lacking DNA, the TRBD1 call made by TCRdb goes unchecked. This CDR3 has 16 amino acids. From germline, CDR1 is DFQATT and CDR2 SNEGSKA (reference sequence). The CDR3 sequence is CSAVRGARDSNQPQHF.

The chain carries TRBV3-1 and TRBJ1-5. Germline V gene lookup returns CDR1 LGHDT and CDR2 YNNKEL (reference sequence). This CDR3 contains 16 residues. CDR3 residues: CASSQERKPSNQPQHF.

V usage is TRBV4-2 and J usage is TRBJ2-2; TCRdb selects TRBD2, and the lack of DNA leaves this call unchecked. This CDR3 spans 15 amino acids. The germline CDR1 and CDR2 sequences are LGHNA and YNFKEQ. The CDR3 is CASSPGLGGFGELFF.

The rearrangement links TRBV25-1 to TRBJ2-1; TCRdb gives TRBD2 as the D gene, but with no DNA this cannot be confirmed. Germline V lookup: CDR1 MGHDK, CDR2 SYGVNS. The CDR3 consists of 13 residues. CDR3 sequence reads: CASLAGTYNEQFF.

The chain employs TRBV5-1 and TRBJ2-1; TCRdb designates TRBD2, a call that cannot be tested without DNA. The germline gives CDR1 SGHRS, CDR2 YFSETQ. The CDR3 is made up of 15 amino acids. This CDR3 is CASSWSGTSVGEQFF.

This chain links TRBV20-1 with TRBJ2-2; TCRdb selects TRBD1, and the lack of DNA leaves this call unchecked. This CDR3 is built from 16 residues. The germline V gene has CDR1 DFQATT and CDR2 SNEGSKA (reference sequence). The CDR3 protein is CSARDRGRGNTGELFF.

The gene calls are TRBV29-1 and TRBJ1-2; TCRdb's D gene call, TRBD1, goes unchecked for lack of DNA. The CDR3 spans 13 residues. Germline V CDR1 and CDR2: SQVTM, ANQGSEA. The CDR3: CSVGTGVSYGYTF.

V and J are TRBV11-2 and TRBJ2-1; the D call of TRBD2 rests on TCRdb alone, since no DNA is present to check it. CDR1 is SGHAT and CDR2 is FQNNGV in the germline V gene. This CDR3 region has 14 residues. CDR3 amino acids: CASSLDFSGREQFF. Filled out from reference TRBV11-2 and TRBJ2-1, the complete variable domain reads EAGVAQSPRYKIIEKRQSVAFWCNPISGHATLYWYQQILGQGPKLLIQFQNNGVVDDSQLPKDRFSAERLKGVDSTLKIQPAKLEDSAVYLCASSLDFSGREQFFGPGTRLTVL.

Here the CDR3 reads CASSLLHLNQPQHF. The chain links TRBV5-5 to TRBJ1-5. The germline V gene has CDR1 SGHKS and CDR2 YYEKEE (reference sequence). There are 14 residues in the CDR3.

The chain uses TRBV7-6 and TRBJ2-7; TCRdb proposes TRBD1, but this gene call is untestable without DNA. From germline, CDR1 is SGHVS and CDR2 FNYEAQ. The CDR3 sequence is 15 residues long. The CDR3 loop is CASSLRAGSSYEQYF.

The chain employs TRBV30 and TRBJ2-3; checking the TCRdb D call of TRBD1 is not possible without DNA. Germline CDR1 reads GTSNPN; CDR2 reads SVGIG (reference sequence). This CDR3 spans 12 amino acids. CDR3 in amino acids: CAWNGGQDTQYF.

The chain carries TRBV28 and TRBJ2-7; with no DNA, the TCRdb D assignment of TRBD1 cannot be verified. Germline V gives CDR1 MDHEN, CDR2 SYDVKM. This CDR3 comprises 14 residues. The CDR3 protein is CASSLGGGRYEQYF.

The chain is built from TRBV3-1 and TRBJ2-2; TCRdb gives TRBD2 as the D gene, but with no DNA this cannot be confirmed. The CDR3 consists of 17 residues. CDR1 is LGHDT, CDR2 YNNKEL, per germline (reference sequence). The CDR3: CASSQDRPGLPTGELFF. Filled out from reference TRBV3-1 and TRBJ2-2, the complete variable domain reads DTAVSQTPKYLVTQMGNDKSIKCEQNLGHDTMYWYKQDSKKFLKIMFSYNNKELIINETVPNRFSPKSPDKAHLNLHINSLELGDSAVYFCASSQDRPGLPTGELFFGEGSRLTVL.

The genes are TRBV24-1 and TRBJ2-2; TCRdb's D call, TRBD1, is unchecked because there is no DNA. This CDR3 is 16 amino acids long. The V gene's germline CDR1 is KGHDR and CDR2 SFDVKD. CDR3 loop: CATPGTGTENTGELFF.

This sequence joins TRBV6-2 or TRBV6-3 and TRBJ1-1. CDR3 length: 15 residues. The germline V gene encodes CDR1 MNHEY and CDR2 SVGEGT. CDR3 sequence: CASRFRVSGNTEAFF.

This chain uses TRBV29-1 with TRBJ1-4; TCRdb reports TRBD1, a call that lacks DNA to check it against. The CDR3 runs to 17 residues. Looked up from germline, CDR1 is SQVTM and CDR2 is ANQGSEA. The CDR3 region is CSVQKTGGSGTNEKLFF.

This rearrangement joins TRBV5-1 to TRBJ2-3; TCRdb selects TRBD1, and the lack of DNA leaves this call unchecked. The CDR3 consists of 16 residues. Germline assignment: CDR1 SGHRS and CDR2 YFSETQ. The CDR3 loop reads CASSQFGTLSTDTQYF. Looking up the rest from reference TRBV5-1 and TRBJ2-3 gives the full variable domain: KAGVTQTPRYLIKTRGQQVTLSCSPISGHRSVSWYQQTPGQGLQFLFEYFSETQRNKGNFPGRFSGRQFSNSRSEMNVSTLELGDSALYLCASSQFGTLSTDTQYFGPGTRLTVL.

V is TRBV6-2 or TRBV6-3 and J is TRBJ2-7; without DNA, the TCRdb call of TRBD1 cannot be checked. There are 15 residues in the CDR3. CDR1 is MNHEY, CDR2 SVGEGT, per germline. This CDR3 reads CASSTPAPDGYEQYF.

The rearrangement joins TRBV11-2 to TRBJ2-7. The CDR3 contains 13 residues. Germline CDR1 and CDR2: SGHAT and FQNNGV. CDR3 amino acids: CATAWGISYEQYF.

The CDR3 loop is CASSEVNTANTEAFF. V is TRBV2 and J is TRBJ1-1. Germline lookup yields CDR1 SNHLY and CDR2 FYNNEI. The length of the CDR3 is 15 residues.

This chain uses TRBV28 with TRBJ2-3; as DNA is missing, the TRBD2 call by TCRdb cannot be tested. From germline, CDR1 is MDHEN and CDR2 SYDVKM. The length of the CDR3 is 19 residues. The CDR3 loop reads CASSLLYPGLAGVTDTQYF.

The J gene is TRBJ2-2, the V gene TRBV4-1; TCRdb calls TRBD1, which cannot be checked without DNA. Germline V lookup: CDR1 MGHRA, CDR2 YSYEKL. There are 15 residues in the CDR3. The CDR3 sequence is CASNSFEGATGELFF.

The chain uses TRBV12-3 or TRBV12-4 and TRBJ2-3; the TCRdb call, TRBD1, lacks DNA for checking. This CDR3 region has 12 residues. The CDR3 sequence is CASSLGGATQYF.